This T cell receptor beta chain was sequenced in a study of blood T cell repertoires in COVID-19. For the study at large: COVID-19 samples, acute and convalescent, were from the United States, Italy and Spain. PBMCs, B-cell-depleted T cells, or T cells were the source of the cDNA or gDNA that made up the material.

V gave up 5 bases and J gave up 2 bases; unmatched junction bases: 3. This CDR3 has 15 residues. Germline CDR1 and CDR2: MNHNY and SVGAGI (reference sequence). Original handling: Nucleated cell counts were estimated from reference gene primer amplification. Using immunoSEQ multiplex PCR, the repertoire was profiled, and TCRdb retains in-frame clones only, with some absent. V and J calls and clone size follow that table, whereas D and trimming were derived from the DNA. The data contain 140,000 to 150,000 clones, around nine tenths of them singletons. This TCR came from a woman between 45 and 65 years old with acute or convalescent COVID-19. Sequencing was carried out using peripheral blood. The chain recombines TRBV6-6 with TRBJ2-7; 13 nucleotides align to TRBD2. The CDR3 DNA is TGTGCCAGCAGTACCGGGACTAGCGGGACCTACGAGCAGTACTTC. It is translated as CASSTGTSGTYEQYF.